This T cell receptor beta chain originates from a study of blood T cell repertoires in COVID-19. Sequencing was performed with immunoSEQ multiplex PCR; in TCRdb, only in-frame clones are kept and a portion is missing. The sample carries about 130,000 clones, approximately 90% recorded once. Between the trimmed V and J ends, which lost 6 bases and 4 bases, there was a span of 12 bases. The CDR3 is 13 amino acids. The V gene's germline CDR1 is MDHEN and CDR2 SYDVKM. Sequenced material: PBMCs or T cells enriched from blood (not recorded which). The sequence came from a man aged 50-60 years who had recovered from COVID-19. This chain joins TRBV28 and TRBJ1-2, with unresolved D. This CDR3 is CASRPRQTYGYTF. As DNA, the CDR3 is TGTGCCAGCAGACCTCGACAAACCTATGGCTACACCTTC.